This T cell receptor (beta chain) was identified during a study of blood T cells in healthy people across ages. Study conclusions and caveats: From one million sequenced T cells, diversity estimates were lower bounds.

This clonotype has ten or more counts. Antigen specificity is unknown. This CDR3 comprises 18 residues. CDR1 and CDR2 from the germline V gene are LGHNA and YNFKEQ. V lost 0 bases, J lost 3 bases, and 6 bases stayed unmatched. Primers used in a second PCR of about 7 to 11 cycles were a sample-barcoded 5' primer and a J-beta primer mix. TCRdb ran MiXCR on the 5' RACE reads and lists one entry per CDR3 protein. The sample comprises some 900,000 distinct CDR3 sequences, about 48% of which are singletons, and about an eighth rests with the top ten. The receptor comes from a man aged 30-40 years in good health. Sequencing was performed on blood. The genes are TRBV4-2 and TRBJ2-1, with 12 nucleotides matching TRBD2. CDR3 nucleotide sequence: TGTGCCAGCAGCCAAGATGCTAGCGGGGGGGCCGTCTACAATGAGCAGTTCTTC. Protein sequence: CASSQDASGGAVYNEQFF.